This T cell receptor beta chain is from a study of blood T cell repertoires in COVID-19. The CDR3 runs to 12 residues. V gave up 4 bases and J gave up 9 bases, with 13 bases separating them. Germline V gene data show CDR1 as SGHTA and CDR2 as FQGNSA. This table comes from immunoSEQ multiplex PCR, and its TCRdb copy is limited to in-frame clones, with some not included. The data contain 400,000 to 450,000 clones, around nine tenths of them seen just once; the ten biggest clones take up about 1.6%. The chain couples TRBV7-2 to TRBJ2-7; no firm D call. The receptor was derived from a middle-aged woman with COVID-19, enrolled during active disease. The specimen was peripheral blood. The CDR3 here is CASSYDMVGQYF. The CDR3 DNA reads TGTGCCAGCAGCTACGACATGGTGGGGCAGTACTTC. Based on the CDR3 plus reference TRBV7-2 and TRBJ2-7, the full variable domain is GAGVSQSPSNKVTEKGKDVELRCDPISGHTALYWYRQSLGQGLEFLIYFQGNSAPDKSGLPSDRFSAERTGGSVSTLTIQRTQQEDSAVYLCASSYDMVGQYFGPGTRLTVT.